A selection of T cell receptor beta chains follows, all from one sample in a study of radiation and T cells in renal cell carcinoma. Only in-frame clones appear in the TCRdb table, and some are missing; sequencing was by immunoSEQ multiplex PCR. Of tens of thousands of clones listed, over 80% are singletons. The sequenced sample was blood, obtained from a patient whose treatment included radiotherapy and nephrectomy. Source of these receptors: a man aged 50-59 years with renal cell carcinoma. Both conserved end residues are part of each CDR3. Clone size is shown for a subset of rows, as once, few, many or a class of expanded clone.

j_gene | v_gene | abundance | CDR3aa
TRBJ1-5 | TRBV19 | few | CATLEPGRGRPQHF
TRBJ1-2 | TRBV19 | . | CASSPPDRGYTF
TRBJ2-2 | TRBV6-1 | . | CASRGLTFSTGELFF
TRBJ1-5 | TRBV29-1 | . | CSVADGLLGNQPQHF
TRBJ1-5 | TRBV7-2 | . | CASSTDRFNQPQHF
TRBJ2-5 | TRBV9 | . | CASSVSPQETQYF
TRBJ2-1 | TRBV19 | . | CASSNTGAYDEQFF
TRBJ2-5 | TRBV5-1 | . | CASPSGRETQYF
TRBJ2-7 | TRBV6-5 | . | CASSYSRIGQGGEQYF
TRBJ1-3 | TRBV5-1 | once | CASSLAQSSGNTIYF
TRBJ2-5 | TRBV28 | . | CASSLTQKGETQYF
TRBJ2-3 | TRBV10-3 | . | CAINPGTGGSDTQYF
TRBJ1-2 | TRBV9 | . | CASSSTANYGYTF
TRBJ1-4 | TRBV5-1 | . | CASSLAGTIDEKLFF
TRBJ1-5 | TRBV19 | once | CASSWTVREPQHF
TRBJ2-5 | TRBV7-2 | . | CASSSNSGGRETQYF
TRBJ2-3 | TRBV7-2 | . | CASSLKAGAGTDTQYF
TRBJ2-1 | TRBV27 | . | CASSQEASGSYNEQFF
TRBJ2-1 | TRBV5-1 | once | CASSSHSDIKDNEQFF
TRBJ2-3 | TRBV19 | . | CASRTLGNTDTQYF
TRBJ2-3 | TRBV18 | . | CASSPNPDLAGDRNTQYF
TRBJ2-5 | TRBV2 | . | CASSERASGIQETQYF
TRBJ1-2 | TRBV7-2 | . | CASSLLDSAIYGYTF
TRBJ2-6 | TRBV30 | . | CARGGQGAPGANVLTF
TRBJ2-2 | TRBV5-1 | once | CASSLQVGGTGELFF
TRBJ2-7 | TRBV4-1 | . | CASSQDSREGLYEQYF
TRBJ2-5 | TRBV19 | few | CASSIARDSETQYF
TRBJ1-3 | TRBV6-5 | . | CASRPTGAGNTIYF
TRBJ2-5 | TRBV19 | once | CASTGQVQGTQYF